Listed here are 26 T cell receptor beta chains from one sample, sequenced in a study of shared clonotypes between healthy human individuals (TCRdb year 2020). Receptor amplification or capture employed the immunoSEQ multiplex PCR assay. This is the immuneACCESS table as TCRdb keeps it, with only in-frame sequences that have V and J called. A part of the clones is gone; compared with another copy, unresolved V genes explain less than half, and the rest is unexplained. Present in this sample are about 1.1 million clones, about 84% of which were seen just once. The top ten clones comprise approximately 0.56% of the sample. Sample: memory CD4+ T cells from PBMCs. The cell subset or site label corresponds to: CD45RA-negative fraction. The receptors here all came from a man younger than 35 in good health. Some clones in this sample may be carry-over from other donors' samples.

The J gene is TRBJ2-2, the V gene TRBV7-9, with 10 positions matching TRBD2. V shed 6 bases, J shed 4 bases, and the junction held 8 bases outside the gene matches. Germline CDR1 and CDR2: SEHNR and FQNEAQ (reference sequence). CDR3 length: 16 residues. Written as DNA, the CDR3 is TGTGCCAGCAGTGACTGGACTAGCGGAACCACCGGGGAGCTGTTTTTT. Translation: CASSDWTSGTTGELFF. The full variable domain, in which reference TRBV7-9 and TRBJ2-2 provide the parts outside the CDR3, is DTGVSQNPRHKITKRGQNVTFRCDPISEHNRLYWYRQTLGQGPEFLTYFQNEAQLEKSRLLSDRFSAERPKGSFSTLEIQRTEQGDSAMYLCASSDWTSGTTGELFFGEGSRLTVL.

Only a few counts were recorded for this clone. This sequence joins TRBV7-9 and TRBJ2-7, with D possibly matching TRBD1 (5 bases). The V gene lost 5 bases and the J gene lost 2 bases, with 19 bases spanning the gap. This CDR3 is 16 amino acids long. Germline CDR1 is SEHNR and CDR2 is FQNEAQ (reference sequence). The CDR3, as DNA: TGTGCCAGCAGCATTAGTTCAGGGCTGGGGCCCTACGAGCAGTACTTC. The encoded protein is CASSISSGLGPYEQYF. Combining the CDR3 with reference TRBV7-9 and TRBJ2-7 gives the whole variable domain DTGVSQNPRHKITKRGQNVTFRCDPISEHNRLYWYRQTLGQGPEFLTYFQNEAQLEKSRLLSDRFSAERPKGSFSTLEIQRTEQGDSAMYLCASSISSGLGPYEQYFGPGTRLTVT.

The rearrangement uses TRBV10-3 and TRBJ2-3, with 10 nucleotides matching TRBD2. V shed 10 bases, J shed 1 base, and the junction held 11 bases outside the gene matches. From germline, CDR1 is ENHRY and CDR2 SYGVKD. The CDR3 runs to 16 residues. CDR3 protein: CATAFSGTSGTDTQYF. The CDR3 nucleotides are TGTGCCACCGCTTTTTCCGGGACTAGCGGCACAGATACGCAGTATTTT.

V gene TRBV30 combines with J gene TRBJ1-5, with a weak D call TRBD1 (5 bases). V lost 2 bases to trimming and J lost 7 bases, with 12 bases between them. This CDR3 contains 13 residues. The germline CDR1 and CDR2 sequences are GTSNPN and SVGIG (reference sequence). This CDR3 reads CAWSIRDGQPQHF. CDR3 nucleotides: TGTGCCTGGAGTATCAGGGATGGACAGCCCCAGCATTTT.

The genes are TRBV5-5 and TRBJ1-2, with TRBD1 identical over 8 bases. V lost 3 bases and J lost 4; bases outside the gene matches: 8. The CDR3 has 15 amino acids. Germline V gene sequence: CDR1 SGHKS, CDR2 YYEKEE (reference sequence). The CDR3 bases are TGTGCCAGCAGCTCGAGGACAGGGATGGGCTATGGCTACACCTTC. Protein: CASSSRTGMGYGYTF. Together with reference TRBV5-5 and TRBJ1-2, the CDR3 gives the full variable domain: DAGVTQSPTHLIKTRGQQVTLRCSPISGHKSVSWYQQVLGQGPQFIFQYYEKEERGRGNFPDRFSARQFPNYSSELNVNALLLGDSALYLCASSSRTGMGYGYTFGSGTRLTVV.

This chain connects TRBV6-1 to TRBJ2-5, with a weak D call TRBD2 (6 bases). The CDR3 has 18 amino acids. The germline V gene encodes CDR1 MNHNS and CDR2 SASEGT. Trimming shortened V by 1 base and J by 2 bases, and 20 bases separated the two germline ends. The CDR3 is CASSEVIGRLAPQETQYF. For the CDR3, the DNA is TGTGCCAGCAGTGAAGTAATCGGCAGGCTAGCGCCACAAGAGACCCAGTACTTC.

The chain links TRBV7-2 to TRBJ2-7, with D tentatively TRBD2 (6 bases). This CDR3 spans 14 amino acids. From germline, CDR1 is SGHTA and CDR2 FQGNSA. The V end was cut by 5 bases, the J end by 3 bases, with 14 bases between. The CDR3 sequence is CASSPASTSYEQYF. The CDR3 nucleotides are TGTGCCAGCAGCCCCGCTTCGACTAGCTACGAGCAGTACTTC.

In nucleotides, the CDR3 is TGTGCCAGCAGCCTGGGGACTAGCGGGAGAATCGAGACGCAGTATTTT. This translates into CASSLGTSGRIETQYF. This chain joins TRBV11-2 and TRBJ2-3; 14 bases map to TRBD2. Per the germline V gene, CDR1 is SGHAT and CDR2 is FQNNGV. This CDR3 is built from 16 residues. V trimming: 5 bases; J trimming: 9 bases; junction bases outside the gene matches: 10.

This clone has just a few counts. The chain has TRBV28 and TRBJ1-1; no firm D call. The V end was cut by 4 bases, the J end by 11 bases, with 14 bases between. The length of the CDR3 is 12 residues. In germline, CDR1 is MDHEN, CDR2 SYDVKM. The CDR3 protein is CASSSGMWNAFF. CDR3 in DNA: TGTGCCAGCAGTTCGGGCATGTGGAACGCTTTCTTT.

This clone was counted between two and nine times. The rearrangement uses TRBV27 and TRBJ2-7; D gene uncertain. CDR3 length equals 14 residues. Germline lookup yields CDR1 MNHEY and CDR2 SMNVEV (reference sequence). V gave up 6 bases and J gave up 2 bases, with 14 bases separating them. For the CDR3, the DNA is TGTGCCAGCAGACACCATGAAGGAGCCTACGAGCAGTACTTC. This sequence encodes CASRHHEGAYEQYF.

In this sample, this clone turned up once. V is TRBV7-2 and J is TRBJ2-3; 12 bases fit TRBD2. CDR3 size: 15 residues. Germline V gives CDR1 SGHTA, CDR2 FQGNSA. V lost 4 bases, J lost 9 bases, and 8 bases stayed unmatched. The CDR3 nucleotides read TGTGCCAGCAGCTCGGGACTAGCGGGCCTAGGAACGCAGTATTTT. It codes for CASSSGLAGLGTQYF.

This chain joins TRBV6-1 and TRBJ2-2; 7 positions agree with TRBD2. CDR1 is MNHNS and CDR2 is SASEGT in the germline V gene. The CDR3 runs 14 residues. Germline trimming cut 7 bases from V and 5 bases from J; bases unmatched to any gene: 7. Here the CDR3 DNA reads TGTGCCAGCACCCCAGGCGGGGGTACCGGGGAGCTGTTTTTT. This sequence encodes CASTPGGGTGELFF.

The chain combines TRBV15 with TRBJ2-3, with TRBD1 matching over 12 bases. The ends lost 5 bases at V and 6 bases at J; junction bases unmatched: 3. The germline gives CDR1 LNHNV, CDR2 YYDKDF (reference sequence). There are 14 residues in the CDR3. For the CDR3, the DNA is TGTGCCACCAGCGGGGACAGGGGGCTGGATACGCAGTATTTT. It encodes CATSGDRGLDTQYF.

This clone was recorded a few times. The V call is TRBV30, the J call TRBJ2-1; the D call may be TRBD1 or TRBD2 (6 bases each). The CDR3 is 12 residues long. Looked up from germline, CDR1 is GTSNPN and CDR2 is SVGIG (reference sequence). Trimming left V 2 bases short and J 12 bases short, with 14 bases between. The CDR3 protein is CAWSLQQGGQFF. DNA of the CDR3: TGTGCCTGGAGTTTACAACAGGGAGGGCAGTTCTTC.

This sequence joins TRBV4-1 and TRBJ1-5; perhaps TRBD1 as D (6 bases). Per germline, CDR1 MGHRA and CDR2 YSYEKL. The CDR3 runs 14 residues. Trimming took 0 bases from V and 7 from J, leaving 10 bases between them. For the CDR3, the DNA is TGCGCCAGCAGCCAAGAGGCCAGGGGCCAGCCCCAGCATTTT. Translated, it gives CASSQEARGQPQHF.

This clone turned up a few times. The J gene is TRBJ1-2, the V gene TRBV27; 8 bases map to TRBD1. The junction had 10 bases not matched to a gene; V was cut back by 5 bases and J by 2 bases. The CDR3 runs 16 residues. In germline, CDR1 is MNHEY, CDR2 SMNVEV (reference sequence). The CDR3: CASSPRQGKRNYGYTF. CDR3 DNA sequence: TGTGCCAGCAGTCCCAGACAGGGGAAAAGAAACTATGGCTACACCTTC.

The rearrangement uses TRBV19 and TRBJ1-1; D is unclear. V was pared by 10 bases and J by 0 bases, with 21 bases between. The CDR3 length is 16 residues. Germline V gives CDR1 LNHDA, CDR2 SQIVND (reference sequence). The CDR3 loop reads CATFDPRGPMNTEAFF. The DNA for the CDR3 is TGTGCCACCTTCGACCCTAGAGGGCCCATGAACACTGAAGCTTTCTTT. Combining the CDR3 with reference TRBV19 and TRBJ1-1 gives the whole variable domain DGGITQSPKYLFRKEGQNVTLSCEQNLNHDAMYWYRQDPGQGLRLIYYSQIVNDFQKGDIAEGYSVSREKKESFPLTVTSAQKNPTAFYLCATFDPRGPMNTEAFFGQGTRLTVV.

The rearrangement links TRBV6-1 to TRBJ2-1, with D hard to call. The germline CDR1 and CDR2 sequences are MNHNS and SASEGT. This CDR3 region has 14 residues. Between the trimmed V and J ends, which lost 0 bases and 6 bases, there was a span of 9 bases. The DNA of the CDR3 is TGTGCCAGCAGTGAAGCTCGGATTCGCAATGAGCAGTTCTTC. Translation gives CASSEARIRNEQFF.

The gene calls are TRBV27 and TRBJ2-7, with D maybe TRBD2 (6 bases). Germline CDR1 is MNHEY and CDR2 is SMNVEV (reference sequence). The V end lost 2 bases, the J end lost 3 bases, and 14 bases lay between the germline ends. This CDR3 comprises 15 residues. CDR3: CASSLRSAGVYEQYF. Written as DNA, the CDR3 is TGTGCCAGCAGTTTACGGTCAGCGGGCGTCTACGAGCAGTACTTC.

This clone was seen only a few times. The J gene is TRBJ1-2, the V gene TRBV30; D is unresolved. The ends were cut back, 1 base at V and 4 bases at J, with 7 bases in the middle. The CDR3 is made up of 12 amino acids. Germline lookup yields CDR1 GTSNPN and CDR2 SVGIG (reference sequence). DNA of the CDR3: TGTGCCTGGAGTGAGCCCCTCTATGGCTACACCTTC. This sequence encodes CAWSEPLYGYTF.

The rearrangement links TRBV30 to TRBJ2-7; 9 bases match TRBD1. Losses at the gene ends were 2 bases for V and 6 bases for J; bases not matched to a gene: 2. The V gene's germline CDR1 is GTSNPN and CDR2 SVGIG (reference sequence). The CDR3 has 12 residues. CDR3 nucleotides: TGTGCCTGGAGTTTGGACAGGGGCGAGCAGTACTTC. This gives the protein CAWSLDRGEQYF.

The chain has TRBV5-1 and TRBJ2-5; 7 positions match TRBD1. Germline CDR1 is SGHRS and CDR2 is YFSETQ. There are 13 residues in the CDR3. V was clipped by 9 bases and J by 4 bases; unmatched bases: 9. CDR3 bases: TGCGCCACCTCACGGGCAGGGGGAGAGACCCAGTACTTC. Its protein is CATSRAGGETQYF.

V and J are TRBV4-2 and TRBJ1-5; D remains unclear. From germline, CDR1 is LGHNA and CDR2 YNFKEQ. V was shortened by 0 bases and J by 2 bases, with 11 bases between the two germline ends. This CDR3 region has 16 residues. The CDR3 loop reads CASSQDTRRGNQPQHF. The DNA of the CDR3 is TGTGCCAGCAGCCAAGATACGAGAAGAGGCAATCAGCCCCAGCATTTT.

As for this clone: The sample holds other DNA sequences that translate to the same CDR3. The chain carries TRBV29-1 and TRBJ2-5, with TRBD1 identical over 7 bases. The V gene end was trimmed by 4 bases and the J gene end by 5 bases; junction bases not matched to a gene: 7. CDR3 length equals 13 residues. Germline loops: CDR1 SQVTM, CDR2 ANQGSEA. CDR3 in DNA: TGCAGCGTTGTTAGGGGGCCTCAGGAGACCCAGTACTTC. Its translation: CSVVRGPQETQYF.

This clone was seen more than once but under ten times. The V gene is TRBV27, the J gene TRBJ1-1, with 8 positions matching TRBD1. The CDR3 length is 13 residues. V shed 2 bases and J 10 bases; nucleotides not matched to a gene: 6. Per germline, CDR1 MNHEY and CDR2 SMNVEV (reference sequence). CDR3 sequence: CASSLTRQGRAFF. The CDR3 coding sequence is TGTGCCAGCAGTTTAACCCGACAGGGGCGAGCTTTCTTT.

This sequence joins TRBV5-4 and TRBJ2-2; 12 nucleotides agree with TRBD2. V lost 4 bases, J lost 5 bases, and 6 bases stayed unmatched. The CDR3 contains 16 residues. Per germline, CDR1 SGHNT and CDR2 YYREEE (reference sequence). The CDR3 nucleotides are TGTGCCAGCAGCCTCGGGACTAGCGGGTCAACCGGGGAGCTGTTTTTT. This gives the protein CASSLGTSGSTGELFF.